This T cell receptor (beta chain) was identified in a study of neurological immune-mediated disorders. cDNA was made by 5'RACE with 10-nucleotide random UMIs. TCRdb used MiXCR to reprocess the 5' RACE reads, holding one entry per CDR3 protein. The sample gives about 44,000 distinct CDR3 sequences, roughly 21% of which show up once; around 4% is in the top ten. In this sample, this clonotype is medium-sized. Time point here: technical triplicate 3. The CDR3 has 13 amino acids. Germline V gene sequence: CDR1 SGDLS, CDR2 YYNGEE. Trimming removed 4 bases at V and 4 bases at J, with 6 bases between. Source material: PBMCs. The V gene is TRBV9, the J gene TRBJ2-6; no clear D gene. The source is a man between 60 and 75 years old with HTLV-1-associated myelopathy (HAM/TSP). The chain's CDR3 is CASSPPGANVLTF. As DNA, the CDR3 is TGTGCCAGCAGCCCTCCCGGGGCCAACGTCCTGACTTTC.